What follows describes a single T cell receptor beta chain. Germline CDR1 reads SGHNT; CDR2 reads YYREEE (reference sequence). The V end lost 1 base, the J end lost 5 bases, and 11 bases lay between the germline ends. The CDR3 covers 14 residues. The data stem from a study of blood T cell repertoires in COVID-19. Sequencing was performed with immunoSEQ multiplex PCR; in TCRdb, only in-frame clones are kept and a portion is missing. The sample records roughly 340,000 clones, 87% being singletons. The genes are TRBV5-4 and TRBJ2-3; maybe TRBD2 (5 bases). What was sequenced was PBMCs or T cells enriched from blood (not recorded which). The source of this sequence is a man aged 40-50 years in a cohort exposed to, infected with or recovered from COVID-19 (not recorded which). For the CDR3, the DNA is TGTGCCAGCAGCTTGTGGGCGGGCCAAGATACGCAGTATTTT. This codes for CASSLWAGQDTQYF.